This T cell receptor (beta chain) was recovered during a study of T cells in Graves' hyperthyroidism and ophthalmopathy. RNA transcripts yielded amplified TCR beta CDR3 regions. RT-PCR in the first round (using the HTBI primer set) targeted the TCR CDR3. TCRdb analysed the multiplex PCR reads with MiXCR anew, one entry per CDR3 protein. The repertoire holds around 420,000 distinct CDR3 sequences, approximately 14% seen once, with 7.5% to 8% in the top ten. Unmatched junction bases numbered 7, after V lost 0 bases and J lost 3 bases. The CDR3 spans 15 residues. Germline assignment: CDR1 DFQATT and CDR2 SNEGSKA (reference sequence). This clonotype was counted many times.

This sequence was found in a woman in her late teens or twenties with Graves' hyperthyroidism. The chain links TRBV20-1 to TRBJ2-5; TRBD2 matches 7 bases. The material sequenced was blood. The CDR3 spells CSARDMGGTKETQYF. The CDR3 DNA reads TGCAGTGCTAGAGATATGGGCGGGACTAAAGAGACCCAGTACTTC.